Listed below are T cell receptor beta chains from one sample, sequenced in a study of OX40 agonist ivuxolimab in advanced cancers. Produced via immunoSEQ multiplex PCR; TCRdb's table is partial and in-frame only. The data hold about 46,000 clones, with 88% observed a single time. The source was CD4+ or CD8+ T cells sorted from blood, collected in a trial of the OX40 agonist ivuxolimab. These receptors were collected from an adult with an advanced solid tumor such as melanoma, head and neck, liver or kidney cancer. CDR3s include the opening cysteine and the closing phenylalanine or tryptophan. A D gene is named only where the DNA matches it firmly. Clone sizes are given selectively: once, few, many, or a class where the clone is expanded.

d_call	v_call	clone_size	j_call	cdr3_nt	cdr3_aa
.	TRBV29-1	.	TRBJ1-1	TGCAGCGCCGCCGGCCGGACCGATCAAGGGTACAAGGTCACTGAAGCTTTCTTT	CSAAGRTDQGYKVTEAFF
.	TRBV25-1	once	TRBJ1-2	TGTGCCAGCAGTGAATCGACGGGGGCGATTTATGGCTACACCTTC	CASSESTGAIYGYTF
TRBD2	TRBV5-6	.	TRBJ2-3	TGTGCCAGCAGCCCACGGACTAGCGCTAACACGAATACGCAGTATTTT	CASSPRTSANTNTQYF
TRBD1	TRBV10-1	.	TRBJ1-1	TGCGCCAGCAGCCCCTCGACAGGGACTGAAGCTTTCTTT	CASSPSTGTEAFF
.	TRBV7-8	once	TRBJ1-1	TGTGCCAGCAGCTTAGGGGGGGATGGATTGGCTTTCTTT	CASSLGGDGLAFF
.	TRBV7-9	.	TRBJ1-1	TGTGCCAGCAGCCCCGGGGCGATCTTGAACACTGAAGCTTTCTTT	CASSPGAILNTEAFF
.	TRBV7-2	.	TRBJ2-7	TGTGCCAGCAGCTCGGGACGGCGGCGCGAGCAGTACTTC	CASSSGRRREQYF
TRBD2	TRBV18	.	TRBJ2-7	TGTGCCAGCTCACCACCCGGGCGGGGGAACTACGAGCAGTACTTC	CASSPPGRGNYEQYF
TRBD1	TRBV11-2	.	TRBJ1-6	TGTGCCAGCAGCCCCGCTTTGGGACAGGGAGGGTCACCCCTCCACTTT	CASSPALGQGGSPLHF
.	TRBV5-1	.	TRBJ2-3	TGCGCCAGCAGCTCCCGGGACGGAAGCACAGATACGCAGTATTTT	CASSSRDGSTDTQYF
TRBD1	TRBV5-1	.	TRBJ2-2	TGCGCCAGCAGTTGGACAGGGGGCGCGGCCGGGGAGCTGTTTTTT	CASSWTGGAAGELFF
.	TRBV7-9	.	TRBJ1-3	TGTGCCAGCAGCCCGTCGGGGCAGAGCTCTGGAAACACCATATATTTT	CASSPSGQSSGNTIYF
TRBD2	TRBV10-1	once	TRBJ2-1	TGCGCCAGCAGTGAAGCTAGCGGGGGGATCTACAATGAGCAGTTCTTC	CASSEASGGIYNEQFF
.	TRBV21-1	.	TRBJ1-6	TGTGCCAGCAAGGACAGGGGGACTTGGACTAATTCACCCCTCCACTTT	CASKDRGTWTNSPLHF
.	TRBV6-4	.	TRBJ2-2	TGTGCCGGCAGTCCTCAGGGGCCGAACACCGGGGAGCTGTTTTTT	CAGSPQGPNTGELFF
.	TRBV4-2	.	TRBJ1-2	TGTGCCAGCAGCCTTTCAACAGGATCTAACTATGGCTACACCTTC	CASSLSTGSNYGYTF
TRBD2	TRBV5-1	.	TRBJ2-2	TGCGCCAGCAGCCCTCTAGCGGCCGGGGACACCGGGGAGCTGTTTTTT	CASSPLAAGDTGELFF
TRBD1	TRBV4-1	.	TRBJ2-1	TGCGCCAGCAGCCATCGGACAGGGGAGTACAATGAGCAGTTCTTC	CASSHRTGEYNEQFF
.	TRBV30	.	TRBJ2-7	TGTGCCTGGAGTAGGTTTGCGGGGTCCCACGAGCAGTACTTC	CAWSRFAGSHEQYF
.	TRBV6-5	.	TRBJ2-1	TGTGCCAGCAGTTCGTCTGGCAATGAGCAGTTCTTC	CASSSSGNEQFF
.	TRBV7-2	.	TRBJ1-5	TGTGCCAGCAGCTTAGGAGTAGCGGGGGTCGGCAATCAGCCCCAGCATTTT	CASSLGVAGVGNQPQHF
.	TRBV4-1	.	TRBJ2-2	TGCGCCAGCAGGACCTGGGGGCAGGGGAACACCGGGGAGCTGTTTTTT	CASRTWGQGNTGELFF
TRBD2	TRBV7-3	.	TRBJ2-5	TGTGCCAGCAGCTTAAATCATGGGGAGGGAGAGACCCAGTACTTC	CASSLNHGEGETQYF
.	TRBV5-6	.	TRBJ2-7	TGTGCCAGCAGCTCGCAACCGCCACTCGAGCAGTACTTC	CASSSQPPLEQYF
.	TRBV28	.	TRBJ2-5	TGTGCCAGCAGTTTAAAAACCATCCAAGAGACCCAGTACTTC	CASSLKTIQETQYF
TRBD2	TRBV5-1	.	TRBJ2-1	TGCGCCAGCAAAATTACGACTAGCTTCTACAATGAGCAGTTCTTC	CASKITTSFYNEQFF
.	TRBV7-8	.	TRBJ1-1	TGTGCCAGCAGCAACTCAGGGGAGAGGAACACTGAAGCTTTCTTT	CASSNSGERNTEAFF